Listed below are T cell receptor beta chains from one sample, sequenced in a study of shared clonotypes between healthy human individuals. The data were produced by immunoSEQ multiplex PCR, yet TCRdb's version contains in-frame clones alone and is incomplete. This repertoire shows 2,500,000 or so clones, 92% found once; its top ten account for roughly 0.34%. Sequencing was done on a sample of naive CD4+ T cells from PBMCs. Every receptor here comes from a man in his late teens or twenties in good health. Some clones in this sample may be carry-over from other donors' samples. Each CDR3 is given with its conserved first and last residue. D genes are given only for firm matches. Rows give clone size only sometimes, using once, few, many, or a class for an expanded clone.

TRBJ1-2 | TRBD1 | . | TRBV5-1 | TGCGCCAGCAGCCGGGACAGTTTTAACTATGGCTACACCTTC | CASSRDSFNYGYTF
TRBJ2-1 | . | . | TRBV2 | TGTGCCAGCAGTGAAATCTCAGTAGTAGGGGGGCAGTTCTTC | CASSEISVVGGQFF
TRBJ2-3 | TRBD2 | once | TRBV7-3 | TGTGCCAGCAGCCCCGGGGGAGGCGGGAGGGCTATGGGAGATACGCAGTATTTT | CASSPGGGGRAMGDTQYF
TRBJ1-2 | . | . | TRBV18 | TGTGCCAGCTCACAAAGAAACAGCGGCCCGTTTATCGGCTACACCTTC | CASSQRNSGPFIGYTF
TRBJ1-1 | TRBD1 | . | TRBV28 | TGTGCCAGCAGTTTATCTGGGACAGGGACTCGGAACACTGAAGCTTTCTTT | CASSLSGTGTRNTEAFF
TRBJ1-1 | . | . | TRBV9 | TGTGCCAGCAGCGTAAAGCCGAACACTGAAGCTTTCTTT | CASSVKPNTEAFF
TRBJ1-5 | TRBD1 | . | TRBV28 | TGTGCCAGCAGTTTATACAGGGGGAGTCAGCCCCAGCATTTT | CASSLYRGSQPQHF
TRBJ2-2 | . | . | TRBV5-5 | TGTGCCAGCAGCTCGCTAGTAATATTAGGAGGGGAGCTGTTTTTT | CASSSLVILGGELFF
TRBJ2-3 | . | . | TRBV7-8 | TGTGCCAGCAGCTTACCATACCGGGATACGCAGTATTTT | CASSLPYRDTQYF
TRBJ1-2 | . | . | TRBV10-3 | TGTGCCATCAGTGAATCTAACCTTAACTATGGCTACACCTTC | CAISESNLNYGYTF
TRBJ2-5 | TRBD1 | . | TRBV6-1 | TGTGCCAGCAAGCTCGGGACAGGGGCAGAGACCCAGTACTTC | CASKLGTGAETQYF
TRBJ1-5 | . | . | TRBV6-5 | TGTGCCAGCAGTGACCGGACGGATAATCAGCCCCAGCATTTT | CASSDRTDNQPQHF
TRBJ2-7 | . | . | TRBV7-2 | TGTGCCAGCAGCCGAGGGAGCTTGGTGGGAGAACGCTACGAGCAGTACTTC | CASSRGSLVGERYEQYF
TRBJ1-2 | . | . | TRBV28 | TGTGCCAGCACCTTAACAGCATTATATGGCTACACCTTC | CASTLTALYGYTF
TRBJ2-3 | . | . | TRBV29-1 | TGCAGCGTTGAAGCTCCCATAACAGATACGCAGTATTTT | CSVEAPITDTQYF
TRBJ1-3 | . | . | TRBV6-5 | TGTGCCAGCAGTTACTCTCGCGACACGGCGGCAAACACCATATATTTT | CASSYSRDTAANTIYF
TRBJ2-7 | . | . | TRBV27 | TGTGCCAGCAGTTGGGCAGCTACCTACGAGCAGTACTTC | CASSWAATYEQYF
TRBJ2-7 | TRBD1 | . | TRBV28 | TGTGCCAGCAGTTCCGGACAGGGTGGATCCTACGAGCAGTACTTC | CASSSGQGGSYEQYF
TRBJ1-2 | . | . | TRBV5-1 | TGCGCCAGCAGCTTGGGGCTATCTAGGGACTCGGATGGCTACACCTTC | CASSLGLSRDSDGYTF
TRBJ1-3 | . | . | TRBV13 | TGTGCCAGCAGCTCCCCCGGAACCTCTGGAAACACCATATATTTT | CASSSPGTSGNTIYF
TRBJ2-7 | TRBD2 | . | TRBV7-6 | TGTGCCAGCAGCTTAGGTGCTAGCGGGAGGGGCTACGAGCAGTACTTC | CASSLGASGRGYEQYF
TRBJ2-1 | TRBD2 | few | TRBV29-1 | TGCAGCGCCGTAGCGGGAGTTCCTTACAATGAGCAGTTCTTC | CSAVAGVPYNEQFF
TRBJ2-7 | . | . | TRBV18 | TGTGCCAGCTCACCAACGGGGCTAGGCTACGAGCAGTACTTC | CASSPTGLGYEQYF
TRBJ1-1 | . | . | TRBV28 | TGTGCCAGCTTGAGCGGGGGGGCGCGGAATGAAGCTTTCTTT | CASLSGGARNEAFF
TRBJ2-5 | TRBD2 | . | TRBV29-1 | TGCAGCGTTTTGACTAGCGGGAGTCGGGGACAAGTAGCCCTCCAAGAGACCCAGTACTTC | CSVLTSGSRGQVALQETQYF
TRBJ2-7 | TRBD1 | . | TRBV9 | TGTGCCAGCAGCGCAGCCGGGACAGACTCCTACGAGCAGTACTTC | CASSAAGTDSYEQYF